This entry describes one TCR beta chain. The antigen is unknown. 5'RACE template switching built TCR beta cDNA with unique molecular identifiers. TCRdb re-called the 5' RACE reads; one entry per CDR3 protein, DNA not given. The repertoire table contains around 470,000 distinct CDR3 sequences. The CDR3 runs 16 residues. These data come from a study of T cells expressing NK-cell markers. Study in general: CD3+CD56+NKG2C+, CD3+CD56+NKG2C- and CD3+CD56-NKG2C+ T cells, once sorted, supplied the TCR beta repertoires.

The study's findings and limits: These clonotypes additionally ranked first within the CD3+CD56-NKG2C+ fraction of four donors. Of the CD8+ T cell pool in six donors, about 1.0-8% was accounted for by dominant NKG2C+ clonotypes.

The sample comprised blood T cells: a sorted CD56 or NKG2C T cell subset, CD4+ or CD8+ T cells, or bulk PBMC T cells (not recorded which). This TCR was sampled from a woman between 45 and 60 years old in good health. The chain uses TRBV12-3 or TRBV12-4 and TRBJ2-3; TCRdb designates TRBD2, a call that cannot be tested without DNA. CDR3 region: CASSLRRGRAADTQYF.